These 18 T cell receptor beta chains were sequenced from one sample in a study of CXCR3-negative and CXCR3-positive naive CD8 T cells. Findings and limits, study-wide: TRB CDR3s were more hydrophobic in CXCR3-positive than in CXCR3-negative naive cells.

Their antigens remain unidentified. The study made its TRB cDNA libraries by 5' RACE, adding UMI labels. TCRdb reprocessed the 5' RACE reads, keeping one entry per CDR3 protein, no DNA. This sample's table reports around 160,000 distinct CDR3 sequences. Source material: naive CXCR3+ CD8+ T cells from blood. Subset: CD45RO-CCR7+CD27+CD95- naive CD8+ T cells expressing CXCR3 (TNR3+). The receptors were sampled from a human donor in good health. Some clones in this sample may be carry-over from other donors' samples.

The chain has TRBV6-5 and TRBJ1-1. This CDR3 spans 15 amino acids. Germline V lookup: CDR1 MNHEY, CDR2 SVGAGI. This CDR3 reads CASSYSTDMNTEAFF.

The CDR3 sequence: CASTLREKIEDYGYTF. The genes are TRBV19 and TRBJ1-2. Germline V gene lookup returns CDR1 LNHDA and CDR2 SQIVND (reference sequence). The CDR3 sequence is 16 residues long.

V gene TRBV13 combines with J gene TRBJ2-7; TCRdb calls TRBD1, which cannot be checked without DNA. The CDR3 has 16 residues. Germline V gene lookup returns CDR1 PRHDT and CDR2 FYEKMQ (reference sequence). CDR3 protein: CASSLGLDRGGYEQYF. Full variable domain (remainder filled in from reference TRBV13 and TRBJ2-7): AAGVIQSPRHLIKEKRETATLKCYPIPRHDTVYWYQQGPGQDPQFLISFYEKMQSDKGSIPDRFSAQQFSDYHSELNMSSLELGDSALYFCASSLGLDRGGYEQYFGPGTRLTVT.

The chain combines TRBV5-1 with TRBJ2-1. Germline CDR1 reads SGHRS; CDR2 reads YFSETQ. The CDR3 is 16 amino acids. CDR3 sequence reads: CASSLDLQGSYNEQFF.

This sequence joins TRBV28 and TRBJ2-1; as DNA is missing, the TRBD2 call by TCRdb cannot be tested. Germline V CDR1 and CDR2: MDHEN, SYDVKM. This CDR3 region has 18 residues. The chain's CDR3 is CASSLKLAGEKQHNEQFF.

This chain links TRBV4-3 with TRBJ2-7; the TCRdb D gene call, TRBD1, has no DNA to confirm it. The CDR3 consists of 15 residues. CDR1 and CDR2 (germline): LGHNA, YSLEER. CDR3 residues: CASSHTIGGSYEQYF.

V and J are TRBV29-1 and TRBJ1-1. CDR3 length equals 14 residues. CDR1 and CDR2 (germline): SQVTM, ANQGSEA. CDR3 in amino acids: CSVEVMMRGSEAFF.

The CDR3 sequence: CASRRDRPYSPLRF. The chain recombines TRBV6-2 or TRBV6-3 with TRBJ1-6; TCRdb calls TRBD1, which cannot be checked without DNA. The CDR3 sequence is 14 residues long. The germline gives CDR1 MNHEY, CDR2 SVGEGT.

The chain uses TRBV7-9 and TRBJ2-5; TCRdb calls TRBD1, which cannot be checked without DNA. Germline-derived CDR1 and CDR2 are SEHNR and FQNEAQ (reference sequence). The CDR3 totals 16 residues. The CDR3 reads CASSFLSPEGIETQYF. Looking up the rest from reference TRBV7-9 and TRBJ2-5 gives the full variable domain: DTGVSQNPRHKITKRGQNVTFRCDPISEHNRLYWYRQTLGQGPEFLTYFQNEAQLEKSRLLSDRFSAERPKGSFSTLEIQRTEQGDSAMYLCASSFLSPEGIETQYFGPGTRLLVL.

The chain couples TRBV5-1 to TRBJ2-7. Germline V gene lookup returns CDR1 SGHRS and CDR2 YFSETQ. The CDR3 is 13 amino acids. CDR3 sequence reads: CASSLDADYEQYF. The full variable domain, with the rest looked up from reference TRBV5-1 and TRBJ2-7, is KAGVTQTPRYLIKTRGQQVTLSCSPISGHRSVSWYQQTPGQGLQFLFEYFSETQRNKGNFPGRFSGRQFSNSRSEMNVSTLELGDSALYLCASSLDADYEQYFGPGTRLTVT.

This chain links TRBV7-2 with TRBJ2-2. Germline-derived CDR1 and CDR2 are SGHTA and FQGNSA. This CDR3 spans 13 amino acids. Here the CDR3 reads CASSTIHTGELFF.

The J gene is TRBJ2-1, the V gene TRBV14; TCRdb picks TRBD2, but there is no DNA to check that call. Per germline, CDR1 SGHDN and CDR2 FVKESK. CDR3 size: 15 residues. The CDR3 reads CASSARTSGSNEQFF.

The chain links TRBV12-3 or TRBV12-4 to TRBJ1-1; TCRdb outputs TRBD1, but without DNA this stays unchecked. The CDR3 has 15 amino acids. CDR3 in amino acids: CASSLSATVNTEAFF.

The genes are TRBV5-1 and TRBJ2-3. The germline V gene has CDR1 SGHRS and CDR2 YFSETQ. The CDR3 has 12 amino acids. CDR3 residues: CASSYTADTQYF.

The chain links TRBV28 to TRBJ2-7; as DNA is missing, the TRBD2 call by TCRdb cannot be tested. Germline values: CDR1 MDHEN, CDR2 SYDVKM. The CDR3 runs 16 residues. The CDR3 reads CASSGASGGPLDEQYF.

The chain recombines TRBV29-1 with TRBJ2-7; TCRdb selects TRBD1, and the lack of DNA leaves this call unchecked. The CDR3 totals 13 residues. Germline V gives CDR1 SQVTM, CDR2 ANQGSEA. The CDR3 reads CSVGTAHSYEQYF.

The chain is built from TRBV28 and TRBJ2-5; absent DNA, TCRdb's TRBD1 call cannot be checked. Germline assignment: CDR1 MDHEN and CDR2 SYDVKM. The CDR3 runs to 16 residues. The CDR3: CASSTTRDSRLETQYF.

The genes are TRBV12-3 or TRBV12-4 and TRBJ2-2; there is no DNA to check the TCRdb D call of TRBD1. CDR3 size: 13 residues. The CDR3 here is CASWGARTGELFF.